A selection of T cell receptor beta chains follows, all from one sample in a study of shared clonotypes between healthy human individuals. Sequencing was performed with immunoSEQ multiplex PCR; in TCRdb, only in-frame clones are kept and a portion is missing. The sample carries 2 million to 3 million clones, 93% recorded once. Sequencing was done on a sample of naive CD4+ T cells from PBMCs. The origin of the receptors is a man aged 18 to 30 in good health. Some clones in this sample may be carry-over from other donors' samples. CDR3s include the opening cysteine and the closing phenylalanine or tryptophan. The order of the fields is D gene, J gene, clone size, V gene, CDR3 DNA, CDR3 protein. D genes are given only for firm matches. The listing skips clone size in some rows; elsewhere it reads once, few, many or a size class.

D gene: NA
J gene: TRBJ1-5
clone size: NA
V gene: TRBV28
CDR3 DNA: TGTGCCAGCAGGGTGGGGGGCGGCAATCAGCCCCAGCATTTT
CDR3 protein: CASRVGGGNQPQHF

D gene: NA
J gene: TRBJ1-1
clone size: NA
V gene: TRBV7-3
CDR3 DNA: TGTGCCAGCAGCTCAGGGGCGAGGAACACTGAAGCTTTCTTT
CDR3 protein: CASSSGARNTEAFF

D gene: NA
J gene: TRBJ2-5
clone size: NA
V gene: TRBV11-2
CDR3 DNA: TGTGCCAGCAGCTCAACTGATGAGACCCAGTACTTC
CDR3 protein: CASSSTDETQYF

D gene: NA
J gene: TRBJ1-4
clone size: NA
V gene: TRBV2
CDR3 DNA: TGTGCCAGCAGACTTGGGGCCTATGAAAAACTGTTTTTT
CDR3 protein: CASRLGAYEKLFF

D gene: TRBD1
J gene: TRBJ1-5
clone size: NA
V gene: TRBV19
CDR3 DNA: TGTGCCAGTAGCATTGTACTAATCCGGGACAGGGGTTTCAATCAGCCCCAGCATTTT
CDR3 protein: CASSIVLIRDRGFNQPQHF

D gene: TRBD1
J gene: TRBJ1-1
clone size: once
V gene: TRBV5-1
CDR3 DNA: TGCGCCAGCAGCGCCGGGACAGGGGGAACTGAAGCTTTCTTT
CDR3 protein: CASSAGTGGTEAFF

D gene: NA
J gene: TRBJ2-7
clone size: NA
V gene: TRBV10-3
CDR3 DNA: TGTGCCACAAGTGGGGTGCGCGCCTCCTACGAGCAGTACTTC
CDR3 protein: CATSGVRASYEQYF

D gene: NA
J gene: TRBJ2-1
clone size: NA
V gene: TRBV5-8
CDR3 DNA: TGTGCCAGCAGCACCGACAGAGCCTACAATGAGCAGTTCTTC
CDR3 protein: CASSTDRAYNEQFF

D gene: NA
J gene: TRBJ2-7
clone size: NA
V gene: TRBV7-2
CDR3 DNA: TGTGCCAGCAGCTTAGCACCGTACTACGAGCAGTACTTC
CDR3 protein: CASSLAPYYEQYF

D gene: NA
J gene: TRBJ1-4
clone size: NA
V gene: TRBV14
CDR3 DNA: TGTGCCAGCAGCCAAAGCAGGGCCGGATTTGGGGTGTTTTTT
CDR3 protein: CASSQSRAGFGVFF

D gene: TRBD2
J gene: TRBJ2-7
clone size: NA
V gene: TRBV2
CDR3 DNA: TGTGCCAGCAGTCCCCTCACGGGAGGGACGACGGGCGAGCAGTACTTC
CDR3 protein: CASSPLTGGTTGEQYF

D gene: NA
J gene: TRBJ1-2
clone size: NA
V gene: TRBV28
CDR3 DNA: TGTGCCAGCAGTCCGGGACACCAAGCATATGGCTACACCTTC
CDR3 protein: CASSPGHQAYGYTF

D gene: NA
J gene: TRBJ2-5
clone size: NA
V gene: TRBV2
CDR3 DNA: TGTGCCAGCAGTGAAGCGCTTCGGAGGGGGTTGGAGACCCAGTACTTC
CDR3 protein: CASSEALRRGLETQYF

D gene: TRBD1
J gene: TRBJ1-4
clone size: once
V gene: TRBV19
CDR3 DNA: TGTGCCAGTAGTACCCTCCGACAGGGGCGAAATGAAAAACTGTTTTTT
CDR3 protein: CASSTLRQGRNEKLFF

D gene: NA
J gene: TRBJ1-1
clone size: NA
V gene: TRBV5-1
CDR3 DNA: TGCGCCAGCAGCTCCGCACCCATGGGTAGGCAGGACACTGAAGCTTTCTTT
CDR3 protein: CASSSAPMGRQDTEAFF

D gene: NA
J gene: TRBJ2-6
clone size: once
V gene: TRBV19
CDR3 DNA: TGTGCCAGTAGTATAGGCCGCTCTGGGGCCAACGTCCTGACTTTC
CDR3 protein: CASSIGRSGANVLTF

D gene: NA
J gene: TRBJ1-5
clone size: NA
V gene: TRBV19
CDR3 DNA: TGTGCCAGTACCGGAAGAGTGGGCAATCAGCCCCAGCATTTT
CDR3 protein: CASTGRVGNQPQHF

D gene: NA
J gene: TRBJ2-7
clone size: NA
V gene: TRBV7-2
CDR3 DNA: TGTGCCAGCAGCTTAGGACTTACCTCCTACGAGCAGTACTTC
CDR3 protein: CASSLGLTSYEQYF

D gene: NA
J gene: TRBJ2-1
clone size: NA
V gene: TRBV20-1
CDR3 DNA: TGCAGTGCTAGTCACAATGAGCAGTTCTTC
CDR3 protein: CSASHNEQFF

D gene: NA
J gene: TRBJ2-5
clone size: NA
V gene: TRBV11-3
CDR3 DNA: TGTGCCAGCAGCCGAAAGGCCGGGGAGACCCAGTACTTC
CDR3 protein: CASSRKAGETQYF

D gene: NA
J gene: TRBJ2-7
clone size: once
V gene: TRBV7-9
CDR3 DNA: TGTGCCAGCAGCTTAGAGGGGCGGGGGCAGTACTTC
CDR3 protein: CASSLEGRGQYF

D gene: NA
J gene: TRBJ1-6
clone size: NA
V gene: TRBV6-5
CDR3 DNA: TGTGCCAGCAGCCGGACAGTTGCCAATTCACCCCTCCACTTT
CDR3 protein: CASSRTVANSPLHF

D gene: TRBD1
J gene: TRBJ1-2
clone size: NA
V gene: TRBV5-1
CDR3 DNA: TGCGCCAGCAGCCCGAGGACAGGTACCGGTGGCTACACCTTC
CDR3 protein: CASSPRTGTGGYTF

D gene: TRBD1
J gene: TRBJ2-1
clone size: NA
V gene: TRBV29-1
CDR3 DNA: TGCAGCGTCGAGAGGACAGGGTTAAGGGAGCAGTTCTTC
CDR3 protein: CSVERTGLREQFF

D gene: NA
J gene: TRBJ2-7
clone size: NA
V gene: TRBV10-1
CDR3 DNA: TGCGCTAGGCCCCGGCTAGAGGAAGGCTACGAGCAGTACTTC
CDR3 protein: CARPRLEEGYEQYF

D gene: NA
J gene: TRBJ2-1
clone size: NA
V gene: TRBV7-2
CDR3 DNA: TGTGCCAGCAGCTTAGAGATTCACAGCTACAATGAGCAGTTCTTC
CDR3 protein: CASSLEIHSYNEQFF

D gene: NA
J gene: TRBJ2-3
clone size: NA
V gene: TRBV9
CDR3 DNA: TGTGCCAGCAGCGTAGGTCCGACTAGCACAGATACGCAGTATTTT
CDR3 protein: CASSVGPTSTDTQYF

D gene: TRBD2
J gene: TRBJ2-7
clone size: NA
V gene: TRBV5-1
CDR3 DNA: TGCGCCAGCAGCTTGGCTAGCGGAAACTACGAGCAGTACTTC
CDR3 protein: CASSLASGNYEQYF

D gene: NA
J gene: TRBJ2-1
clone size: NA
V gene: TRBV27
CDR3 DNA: TGTGCCAGCAGTTTAGGTTTGAGGGGATCGGGCAATGAGCAGTTCTTC
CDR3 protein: CASSLGLRGSGNEQFF

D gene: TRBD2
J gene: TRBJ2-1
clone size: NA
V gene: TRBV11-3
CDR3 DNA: TGTGCCAGCAGCAGCGGGGCTAGTCTTGACAATGAGCAGTTCTTC
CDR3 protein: CASSSGASLDNEQFF

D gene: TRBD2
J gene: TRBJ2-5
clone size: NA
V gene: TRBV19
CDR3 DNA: TGTGCCAGTAACTCCGGGACTAGCGGAGGACAAGAGACCCAGTACTTC
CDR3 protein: CASNSGTSGGQETQYF

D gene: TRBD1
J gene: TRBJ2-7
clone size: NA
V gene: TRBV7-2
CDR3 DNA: TGTGCCAGCAGCCCTGACAGGGTGGTCTCCTACGAGCAGTACTTC
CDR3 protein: CASSPDRVVSYEQYF

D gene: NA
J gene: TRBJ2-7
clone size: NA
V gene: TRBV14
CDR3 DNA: TGTGCCAGCAGGAACAGCGCCAGCTACGAGCAGTACTTC
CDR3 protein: CASRNSASYEQYF

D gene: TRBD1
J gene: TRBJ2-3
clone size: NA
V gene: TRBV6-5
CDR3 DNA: TGTGCCAGCAGGGGACAGGGAACAGATACGCAGTATTTT
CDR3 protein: CASRGQGTDTQYF

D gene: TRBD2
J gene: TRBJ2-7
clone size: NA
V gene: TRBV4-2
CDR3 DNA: TGTGCCAGCAGCCAAGCGGGACTAGCGGGAGGTTACGAGCAGTACTTC
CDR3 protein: CASSQAGLAGGYEQYF

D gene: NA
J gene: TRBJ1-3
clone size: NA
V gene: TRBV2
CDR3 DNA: TGTGCCAGCAGTGAACTTGGTGTCTCTGGAAACACCATATATTTT
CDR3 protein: CASSELGVSGNTIYF

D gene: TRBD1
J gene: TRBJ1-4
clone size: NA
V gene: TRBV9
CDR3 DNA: TGTGCCAGCAGCCCACAGGGGACGGGGGAAAAACTGTTTTTT
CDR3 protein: CASSPQGTGEKLFF

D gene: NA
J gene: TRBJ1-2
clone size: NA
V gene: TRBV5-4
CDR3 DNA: TGTGCCAGCAGCTTGGACAGGGTGACTAACTATGGCTACACCTTC
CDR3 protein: CASSLDRVTNYGYTF

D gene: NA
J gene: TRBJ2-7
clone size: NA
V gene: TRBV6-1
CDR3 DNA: TGTGCCAGCAGTGAAGCGGGAGCCCGGGGAACCTACGAGCAGTACTTC
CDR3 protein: CASSEAGARGTYEQYF

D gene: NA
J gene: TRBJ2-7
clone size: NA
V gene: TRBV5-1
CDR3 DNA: TGCGCCAGCAGGCTACTACTAGCCCCGGCCTACGAGCAGTACTTC
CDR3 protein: CASRLLLAPAYEQYF

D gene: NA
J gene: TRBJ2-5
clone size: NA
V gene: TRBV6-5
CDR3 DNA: TGTGCCAGCAGTTCCTCTCGGGCAGACGAGACCCAGTACTTC
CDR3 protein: CASSSSRADETQYF

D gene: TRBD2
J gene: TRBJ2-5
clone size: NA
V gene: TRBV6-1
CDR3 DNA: TGTGCCAGCAGTAAACAGACTAGCTTGGAAGAGACCCAGTACTTC
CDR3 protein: CASSKQTSLEETQYF

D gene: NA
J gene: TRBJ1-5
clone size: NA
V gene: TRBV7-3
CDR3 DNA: TGTGCCAGCAGCTTAACCAGAGATCAGCCCCAGCATTTT
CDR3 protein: CASSLTRDQPQHF

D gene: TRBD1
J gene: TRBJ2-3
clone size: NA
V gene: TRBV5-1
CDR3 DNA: TGCGCCAGCAGCTGGGACAGCTCAGATACGCAGTATTTT
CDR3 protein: CASSWDSSDTQYF

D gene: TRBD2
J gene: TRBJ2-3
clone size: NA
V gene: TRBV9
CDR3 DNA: TGTGCCAGCAGCGAAGGCAGCGGGATCCGGGATACGCAGTATTTT
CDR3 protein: CASSEGSGIRDTQYF

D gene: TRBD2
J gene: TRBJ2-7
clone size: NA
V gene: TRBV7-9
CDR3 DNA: TGTGCCAGCAGCTTACGACCGGGACTAGCGGGAGAGCACGAGCAGTACTTC
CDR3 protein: CASSLRPGLAGEHEQYF

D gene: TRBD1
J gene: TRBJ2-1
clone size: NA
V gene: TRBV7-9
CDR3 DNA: TGTGCCAGCAGCTTTCCGGGACAGGGGATAGGTGAGCAGTTCTTC
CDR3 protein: CASSFPGQGIGEQFF

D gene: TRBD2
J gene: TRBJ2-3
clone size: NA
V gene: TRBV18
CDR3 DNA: TGTGCCAGCTCACCACGTTCTAGCGGGAGTCTAGATACGCAGTATTTT
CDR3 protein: CASSPRSSGSLDTQYF

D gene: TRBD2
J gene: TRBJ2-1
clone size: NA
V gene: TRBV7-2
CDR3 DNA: TGTGCCAGCAGCCCGCGGGCGGGAGGGCCCCCCTACAATGAGCAGTTCTTC
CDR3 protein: CASSPRAGGPPYNEQFF